This T cell receptor beta chain emerged from a study of blood T cell repertoires in COVID-19. The overall study: Donors in the United States, Italy and Spain gave samples during acute or convalescent COVID-19.

Profiling relied on immunoSEQ multiplex PCR, and the TCRdb table lists in-frame clones only, not all of them. This sample has roughly 430,000 clones, with roughly 90% found just once. Participant-reported clinical history was the basis for cohort assignment. The germline V gene has CDR1 MGHDK and CDR2 SYGVNS. This CDR3 spans 15 amino acids. V was clipped by 1 base and J by 5 bases, with 14 bases between them. The receptor comes from a woman in her thirties or forties with acute COVID-19. The rearrangement links TRBV25-1 to TRBJ2-5, with D perhaps matching TRBD2 (6 bases). The sequencing sample was made of PBMCs or T cells enriched from blood (not recorded which). The CDR3 sequence: CASSESGKGRETQYF. The CDR3 DNA reads as TGTGCCAGCAGTGAATCAGGGAAGGGGAGGGAGACCCAGTACTTC.